The clone carrying this T cell receptor beta chain appeared many times. The CDR3 extends over 14 amino acids. Germline values: CDR1 MNHEY, CDR2 SMNVEV (reference sequence). V dropped 4 bases and J dropped 0 bases, with 8 bases sitting between them. The sample is drawn from a study of early T cells in non-severe SARS-CoV-2 infection. Each cDNA molecule carried a unique molecular identifier. TCRdb analysed the 5' RACE reads with MiXCR anew, one entry per CDR3 protein. Here the sample spans fewer than 35,000 distinct CDR3 sequences, roughly 6.6% being singletons. The sequencing sample was made of whole blood. The sequence derives from an adult who was a healthcare worker with PCR-confirmed SARS-CoV-2 infection or an uninfected control (not recorded which). This chain joins TRBV27 and TRBJ2-3, with TRBD2 as a possible D gene (5 bases). CDR3 sequence (DNA): TGTGCCAGCAGTTCGAGCGGCAGCACAGATACGCAGTATTTT. Its protein is CASSSSGSTDTQYF.